Described below is a single T cell receptor beta chain sequence and its context. Germline-derived CDR1 and CDR2 are MNHNY and SVGAGI (reference sequence). V shed 8 bases and J 2 bases; nucleotides not matched to a gene: 4. The CDR3 loop spans 13 amino acids. The data were taken from a study of blood T cell repertoires in COVID-19. Original data processing: It was from reference gene primer amplification that nucleated cell counts were estimated. Sequencing used immunoSEQ multiplex PCR; TCRdb keeps in-frame clones, though not all of them. V and J calls plus clone size are reproduced from that table; the DNA served to infer D and trimming. The sample shows approximately 440,000 clones, about 90% of them seen only once.

The sequenced material came from PBMCs or T cells enriched from blood (not recorded which). This receptor was obtained from a man in his late teens or twenties who had recovered from COVID-19. The J gene is TRBJ2-7, the V gene TRBV6-6; 9 nucleotides align to TRBD1. The CDR3 here is CASSRDRAYEQYF. In DNA, the CDR3 is TGTGCCAGCTCCCGGGACAGGGCCTACGAGCAGTACTTC.